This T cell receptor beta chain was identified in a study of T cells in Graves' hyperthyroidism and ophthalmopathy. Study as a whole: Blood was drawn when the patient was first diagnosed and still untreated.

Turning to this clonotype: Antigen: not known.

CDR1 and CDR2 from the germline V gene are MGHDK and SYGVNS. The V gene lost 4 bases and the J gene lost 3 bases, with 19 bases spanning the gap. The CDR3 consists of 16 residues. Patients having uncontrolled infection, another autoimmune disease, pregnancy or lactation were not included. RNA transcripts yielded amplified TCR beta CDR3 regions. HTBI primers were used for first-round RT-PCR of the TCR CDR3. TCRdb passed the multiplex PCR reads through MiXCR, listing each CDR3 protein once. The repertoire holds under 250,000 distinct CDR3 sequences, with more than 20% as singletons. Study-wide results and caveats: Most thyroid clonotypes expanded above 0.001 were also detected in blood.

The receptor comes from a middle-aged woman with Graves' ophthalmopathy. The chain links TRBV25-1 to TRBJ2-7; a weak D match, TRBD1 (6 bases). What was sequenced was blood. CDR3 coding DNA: TGTGCCAGCAGTGGAACCGCAGGGGCTCGGTTCTACGAGCAGTACTTC. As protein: CASSGTAGARFYEQYF.